This T cell receptor (beta chain) stems from a study of blood T cell repertoires in COVID-19. The cohort comprised adults aged roughly 18 to 100 years residing in approximately 25 US areas. The V end lost 9 bases, the J end lost 8 bases, and 16 bases lay between the germline ends. This CDR3 is 13 amino acids long. Looked up from germline, CDR1 is KGHDR and CDR2 is SFDVKD. The repertoire was sequenced with immunoSEQ multiplex PCR; TCRdb's copy has only in-frame clones and lacks some. The data show around 300,000 clones, with roughly 91% seen just once and more than 9% held by the top ten. The chain uses TRBV24-1 and TRBJ2-4; possible D gene TRBD2, 6 bases. Sequenced input: PBMCs or T cells enriched from blood (not recorded which). The sequence was obtained from a woman in her thirties who had recovered from COVID-19. The CDR3 here is CATSAGLGDIQYF. In nucleotides, the CDR3 is TGTGCCACCTCCGCGGGATTGGGGGACATTCAGTACTTC.